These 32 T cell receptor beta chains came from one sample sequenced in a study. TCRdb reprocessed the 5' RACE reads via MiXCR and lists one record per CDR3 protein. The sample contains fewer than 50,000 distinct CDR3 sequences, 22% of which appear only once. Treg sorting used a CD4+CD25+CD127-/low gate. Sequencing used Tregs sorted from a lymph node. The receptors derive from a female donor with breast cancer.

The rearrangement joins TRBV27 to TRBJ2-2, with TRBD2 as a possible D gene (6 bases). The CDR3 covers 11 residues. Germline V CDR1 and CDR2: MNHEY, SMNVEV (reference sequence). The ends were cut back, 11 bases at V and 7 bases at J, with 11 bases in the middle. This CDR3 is CAVLRGGELFF. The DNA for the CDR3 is TGTGCCGTCTTGCGGGGCGGGGAGCTGTTTTTT.

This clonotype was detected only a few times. The DNA of the CDR3 is TGTGCCAGCAGCTTCGCGGTCAATGAGCAGTTCTTC. It specifies CASSFAVNEQFF. V and J are TRBV5-5 and TRBJ2-1; the D is unclear. This CDR3 has 12 amino acids. CDR1 and CDR2 (germline): SGHKS, YYEKEE (reference sequence). V was cut by 2 bases and J by 6 bases, with 6 bases left in between.

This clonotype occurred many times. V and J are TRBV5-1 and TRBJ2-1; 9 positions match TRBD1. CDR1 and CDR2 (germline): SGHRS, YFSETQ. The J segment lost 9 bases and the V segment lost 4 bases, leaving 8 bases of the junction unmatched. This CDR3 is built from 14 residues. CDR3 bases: TGCGCCAGCAGCGCGGGACAGGGAGCGGTTGAGCAGTTCTTC. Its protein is CASSAGQGAVEQFF.

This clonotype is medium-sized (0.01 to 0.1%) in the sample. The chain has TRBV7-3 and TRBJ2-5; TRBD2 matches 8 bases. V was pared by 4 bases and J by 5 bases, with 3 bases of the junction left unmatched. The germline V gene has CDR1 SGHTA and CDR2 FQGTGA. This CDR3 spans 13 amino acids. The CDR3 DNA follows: TGTGCCAGCAGCTCCCGACTAGCGGAGACCCAGTACTTC. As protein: CASSSRLAETQYF.

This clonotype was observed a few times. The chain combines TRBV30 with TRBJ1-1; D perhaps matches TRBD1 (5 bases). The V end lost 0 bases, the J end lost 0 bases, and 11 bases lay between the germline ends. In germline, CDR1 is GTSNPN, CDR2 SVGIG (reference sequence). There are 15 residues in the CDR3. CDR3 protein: CAWSVRGGMNTEAFF. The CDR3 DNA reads TGTGCCTGGAGTGTACGCGGGGGGATGAACACTGAAGCTTTCTTT.

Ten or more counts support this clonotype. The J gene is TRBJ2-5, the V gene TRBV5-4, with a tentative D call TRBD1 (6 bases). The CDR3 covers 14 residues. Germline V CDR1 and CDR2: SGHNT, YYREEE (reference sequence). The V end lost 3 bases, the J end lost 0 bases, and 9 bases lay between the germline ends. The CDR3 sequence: CASSSGTHQETQYF. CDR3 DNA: TGTGCCAGCAGCTCCGGGACACACCAAGAGACCCAGTACTTC.

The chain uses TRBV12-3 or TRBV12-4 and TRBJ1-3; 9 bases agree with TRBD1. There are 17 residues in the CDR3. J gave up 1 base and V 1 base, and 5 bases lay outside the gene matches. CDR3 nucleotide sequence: TGTGCCAGCAGTTTAGAGGGGGACAGGGTATCTGGAAACACCATATATTTT. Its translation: CASSLEGDRVSGNTIYF.

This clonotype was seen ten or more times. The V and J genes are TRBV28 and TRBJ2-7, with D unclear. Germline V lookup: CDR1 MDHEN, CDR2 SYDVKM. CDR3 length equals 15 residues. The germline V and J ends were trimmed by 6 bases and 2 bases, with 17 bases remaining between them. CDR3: CASRTRAGPPYEQYF. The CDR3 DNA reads TGTGCCAGCAGAACAAGGGCAGGACCCCCCTACGAGCAGTACTTC.

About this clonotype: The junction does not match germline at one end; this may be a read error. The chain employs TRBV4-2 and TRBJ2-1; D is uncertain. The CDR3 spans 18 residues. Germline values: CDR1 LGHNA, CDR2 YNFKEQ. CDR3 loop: CAGSQDLPQVGSYNEQFF. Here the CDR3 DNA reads TGTGCCGGCAGCCAAGATCTTCCGCAGGTCGGCTCCTACAATGAGCAGTTCTTC.

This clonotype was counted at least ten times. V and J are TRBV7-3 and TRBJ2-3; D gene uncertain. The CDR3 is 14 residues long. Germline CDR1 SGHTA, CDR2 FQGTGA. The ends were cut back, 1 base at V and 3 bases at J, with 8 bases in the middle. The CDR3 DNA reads TGTGCCAGCAGCTTAAGCATGGGGACAGATACGCAGTATTTT. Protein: CASSLSMGTDTQYF.

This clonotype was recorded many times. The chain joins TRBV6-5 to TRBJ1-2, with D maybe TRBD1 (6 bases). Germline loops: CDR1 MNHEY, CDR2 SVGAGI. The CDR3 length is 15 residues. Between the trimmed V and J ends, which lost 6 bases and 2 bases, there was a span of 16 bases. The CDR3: CASRETDRTNYGYTF. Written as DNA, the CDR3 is TGTGCCAGCAGGGAAACTGACAGGACCAACTATGGCTACACCTTC.

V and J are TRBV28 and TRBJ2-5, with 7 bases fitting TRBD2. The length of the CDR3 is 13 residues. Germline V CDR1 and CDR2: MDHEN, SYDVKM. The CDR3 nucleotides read TGTGCTACCGTGGAGTCTAGCGGAGAGACCCAGTACTTC. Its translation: CATVESSGETQYF.

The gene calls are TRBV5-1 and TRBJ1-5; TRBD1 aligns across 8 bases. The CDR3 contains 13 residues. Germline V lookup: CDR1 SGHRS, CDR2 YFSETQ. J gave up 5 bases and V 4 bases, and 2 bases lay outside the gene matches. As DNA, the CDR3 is TGCGCCAGCAGCCAGGGGGCCGATCAGCCCCAGCATTTT. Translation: CASSQGADQPQHF.

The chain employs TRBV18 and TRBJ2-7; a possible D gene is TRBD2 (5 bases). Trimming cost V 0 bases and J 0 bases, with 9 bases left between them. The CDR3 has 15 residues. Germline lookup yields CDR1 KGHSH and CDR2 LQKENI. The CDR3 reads CASSPPTGSSYEQYF. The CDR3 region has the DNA TGTGCCAGCTCACCACCAACGGGAAGCTCCTACGAGCAGTACTTC.

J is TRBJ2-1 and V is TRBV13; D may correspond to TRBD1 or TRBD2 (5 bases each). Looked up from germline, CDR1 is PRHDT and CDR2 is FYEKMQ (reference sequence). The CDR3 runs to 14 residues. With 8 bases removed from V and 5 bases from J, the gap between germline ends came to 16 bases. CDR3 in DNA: TGTGCCAGCGGACGGGGCGCGGAAGACAATGAGCAGTTCTTC. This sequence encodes CASGRGAEDNEQFF.

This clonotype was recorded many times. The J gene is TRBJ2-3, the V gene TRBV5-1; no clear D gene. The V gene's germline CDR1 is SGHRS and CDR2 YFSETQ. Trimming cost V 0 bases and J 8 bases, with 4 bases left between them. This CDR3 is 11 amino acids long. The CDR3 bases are TGCGCCAGCAGCTTGGGTTCTACGCAGTATTTT. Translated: CASSLGSTQYF.

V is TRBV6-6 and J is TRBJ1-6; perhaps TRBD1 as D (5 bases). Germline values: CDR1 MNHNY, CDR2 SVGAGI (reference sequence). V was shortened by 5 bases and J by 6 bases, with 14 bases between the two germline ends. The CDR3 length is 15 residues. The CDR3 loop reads CASSPQGGINSPLHF. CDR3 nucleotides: TGTGCCAGCAGTCCCCAGGGAGGGATTAATTCACCCCTCCACTTT.

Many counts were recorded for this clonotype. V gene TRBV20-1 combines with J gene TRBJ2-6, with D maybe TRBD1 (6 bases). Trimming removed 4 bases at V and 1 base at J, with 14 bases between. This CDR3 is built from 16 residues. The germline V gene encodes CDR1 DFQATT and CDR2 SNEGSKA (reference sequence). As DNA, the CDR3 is TGCAGTGCTACGGCAGGGGCAGTGTCTGGGGCCAACGTCCTGACTTTC. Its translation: CSATAGAVSGANVLTF.

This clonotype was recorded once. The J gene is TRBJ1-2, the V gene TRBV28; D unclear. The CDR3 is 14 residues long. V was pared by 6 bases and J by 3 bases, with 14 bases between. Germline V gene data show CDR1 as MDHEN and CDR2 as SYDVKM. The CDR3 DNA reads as TGTGCCAGCAGCCAATTGACGGACTACTATGGCTACACCTTC. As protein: CASSQLTDYYGYTF.

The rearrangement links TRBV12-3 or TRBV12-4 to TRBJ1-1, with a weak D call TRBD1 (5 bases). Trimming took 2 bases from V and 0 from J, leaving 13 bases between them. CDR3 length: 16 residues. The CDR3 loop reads CASSLSRDSLNTEAFF. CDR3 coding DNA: TGTGCCAGCAGTTTATCCAGAGACAGCTTGAACACTGAAGCTTTCTTT.

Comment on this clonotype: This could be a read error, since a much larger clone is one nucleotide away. CDR3 residues: CASSHSSGYEQYF. The CDR3 nucleotides read TGTGCCAGCAGTCACTCGTCAGGCTACGAGCAGTACTTC. This chain uses TRBV6-6 with TRBJ2-7, with D unclear. Germline CDR1 is MNHNY and CDR2 is SVGAGI (reference sequence). The length of the CDR3 is 13 residues.

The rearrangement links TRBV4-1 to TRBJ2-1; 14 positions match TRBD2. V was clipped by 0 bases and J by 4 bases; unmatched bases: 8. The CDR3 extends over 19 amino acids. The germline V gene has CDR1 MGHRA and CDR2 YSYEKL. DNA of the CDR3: TGCGCCAGCAGCCAAGATCCGGGACTAGCGGGGGTAGAGTACAATGAGCAGTTCTTC. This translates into CASSQDPGLAGVEYNEQFF.

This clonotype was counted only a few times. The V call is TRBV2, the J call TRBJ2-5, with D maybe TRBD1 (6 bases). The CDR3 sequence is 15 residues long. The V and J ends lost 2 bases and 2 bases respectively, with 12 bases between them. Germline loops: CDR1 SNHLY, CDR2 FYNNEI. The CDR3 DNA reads TGTGCCAGCAGTGAAATATTAGGACAGCAAGAGACCCAGTACTTC. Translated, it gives CASSEILGQQETQYF.

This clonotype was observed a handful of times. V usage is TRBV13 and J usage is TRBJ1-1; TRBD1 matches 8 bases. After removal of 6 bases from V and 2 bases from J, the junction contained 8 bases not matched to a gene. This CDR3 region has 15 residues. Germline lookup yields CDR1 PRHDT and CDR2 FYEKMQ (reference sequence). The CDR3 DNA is TGTGCCAGCAGAACCCCGGGACAGGAAAACACTGAAGCTTTCTTT. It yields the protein CASRTPGQENTEAFF.

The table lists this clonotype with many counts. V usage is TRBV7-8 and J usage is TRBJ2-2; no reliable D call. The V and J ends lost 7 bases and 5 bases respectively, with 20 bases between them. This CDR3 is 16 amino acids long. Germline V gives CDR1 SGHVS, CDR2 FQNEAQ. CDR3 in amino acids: CASTPVGLTWTGELFF. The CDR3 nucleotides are TGTGCCAGCACCCCTGTGGGTTTAACGTGGACCGGGGAGCTGTTTTTT.

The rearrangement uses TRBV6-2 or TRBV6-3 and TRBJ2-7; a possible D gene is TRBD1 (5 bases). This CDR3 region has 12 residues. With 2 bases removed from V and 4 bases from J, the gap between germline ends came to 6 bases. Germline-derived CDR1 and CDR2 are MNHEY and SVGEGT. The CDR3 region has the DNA TGTGCCAGCAGTTACCGACAGTACGAGCAGTACTTC. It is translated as CASSYRQYEQYF.

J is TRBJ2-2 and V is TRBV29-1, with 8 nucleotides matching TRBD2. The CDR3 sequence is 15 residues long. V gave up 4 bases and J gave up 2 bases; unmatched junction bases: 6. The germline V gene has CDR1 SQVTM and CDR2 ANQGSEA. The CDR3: CSVGASGGNTGELFF. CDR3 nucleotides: TGCAGCGTTGGCGCCAGCGGGGGAAACACCGGGGAGCTGTTTTTT.

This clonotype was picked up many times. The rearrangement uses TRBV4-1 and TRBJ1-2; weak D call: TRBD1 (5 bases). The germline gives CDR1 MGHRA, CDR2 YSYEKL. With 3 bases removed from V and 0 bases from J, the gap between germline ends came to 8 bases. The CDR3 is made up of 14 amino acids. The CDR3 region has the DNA TGCGCCAGCAGCCACCGGGACCCTAACTATGGCTACACCTTC. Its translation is CASSHRDPNYGYTF.

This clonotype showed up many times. CDR3: CASSESTLTDTQYF. The DNA for the CDR3 is TGCGCCAGCAGTGAGTCGACTCTGACAGATACGCAGTATTTT. V usage is TRBV10-2 and J usage is TRBJ2-3; D remains ambiguous. From germline, CDR1 is WSHSY and CDR2 SAAADI. The CDR3 runs 14 residues. Trimming shortened V by 0 bases and J by 3 bases, and 7 bases separated the two germline ends.

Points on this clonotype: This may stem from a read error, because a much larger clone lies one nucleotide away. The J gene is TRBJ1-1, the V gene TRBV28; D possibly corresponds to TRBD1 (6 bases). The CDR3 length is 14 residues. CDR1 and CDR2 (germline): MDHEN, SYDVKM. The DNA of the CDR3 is TGTACCAGCAGTCCCGGGACATTTAACACTGAAGCTTTCTTT. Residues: CTSSPGTFNTEAFF.

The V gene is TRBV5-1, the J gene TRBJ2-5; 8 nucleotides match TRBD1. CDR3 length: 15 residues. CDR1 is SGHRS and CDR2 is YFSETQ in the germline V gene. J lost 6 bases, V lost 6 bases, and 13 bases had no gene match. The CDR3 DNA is TGCGCCAGCAAGATAGGACAGGGATTGAGTCAGACCCAGTACTTC. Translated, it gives CASKIGQGLSQTQYF.

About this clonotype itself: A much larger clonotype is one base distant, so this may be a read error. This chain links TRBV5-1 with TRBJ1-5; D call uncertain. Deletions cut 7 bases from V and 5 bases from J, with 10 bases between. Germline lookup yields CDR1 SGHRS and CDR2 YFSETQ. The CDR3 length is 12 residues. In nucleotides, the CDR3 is TGCGCCAGCGGTCCCCTTTATCAGCCCCAGCATTTT. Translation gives CASGPLYQPQHF.